Presented here are 6 T cell receptor beta chains from one specimen sequenced in a study of control samples from healthy donors and cancer patients. Clones were sequenced by immunoSEQ multiplex PCR, and TCRdb holds only the in-frame ones, with some missing. This table has tens of thousands of clones, about 82% appearing once. Material: blood. These receptors originate from a man aged 25 to 40 in good health.

For this clone: Other DNA sequences of this sample code for an identical CDR3. The chain combines TRBV27 with TRBJ2-7; 11 bases map to TRBD1. The V segment lost 4 bases and the J segment 2 bases; nucleotides outside the gene matches: 1. The CDR3 consists of 14 residues. Per germline, CDR1 MNHEY and CDR2 SMNVEV (reference sequence). The CDR3 reads CASSSGQGAYEQYF. The CDR3 DNA sequence: TGTGCCAGCAGTTCGGGACAGGGGGCCTACGAGCAGTACTTC.

This rearrangement joins TRBV5-1 to TRBJ2-3; 7 bases are shared with TRBD2. This CDR3 contains 14 residues. J was trimmed by 3 bases and V by 4 bases; bases with no gene match: 5. Germline V gene lookup returns CDR1 SGHRS and CDR2 YFSETQ. This chain's CDR3 is CASSGGGSTDTQYF. CDR3 nucleotide sequence: TGCGCCAGCAGCGGCGGGGGATCAACAGATACGCAGTATTTT.

This chain uses TRBV12-5 with TRBJ1-2; no firm D call. The CDR3 spans 14 residues. Trimming removed 5 bases from V and 8 bases from J, with 18 bases in between. The germline gives CDR1 LGHNT, CDR2 FRNRAP. CDR3 residues: CASGPVLPFTGYTF. The CDR3, as DNA: TGTGCTAGTGGTCCGGTCCTACCTTTTACGGGCTACACCTTC. Full variable domain (rest looked up from reference TRBV12-5 and TRBJ1-2): DARVTQTPRHKVTEMGQEVTMRCQPILGHNTVFWYRQTMMQGLELLAYFRNRAPLDDSGMPKDRFSAEMPDATLATLKIQPSEPRDSAVYFCASGPVLPFTGYTFGSGTRLTVV.

The chain carries TRBV5-5 and TRBJ2-1; a possible D gene is TRBD1 (6 bases). Germline V gene data show CDR1 as SGHKS and CDR2 as YYEKEE (reference sequence). The CDR3 runs to 17 residues. The germline V and J ends were trimmed by 0 bases and 2 bases, with 15 bases remaining between them. Here the CDR3 DNA reads TGTGCCAGCAGCTTGGGGGCAACAGGGTCGACCTACAATGAGCAGTTCTTC. This sequence encodes CASSLGATGSTYNEQFF.

The J gene is TRBJ1-2, the V gene TRBV7-9; TRBD1 matches at 9 bases. With V trimmed by 4 bases and J by 6 bases, 9 bases remained unmatched. Germline V gene data show CDR1 as SEHNR and CDR2 as FQNEAQ (reference sequence). This CDR3 is built from 15 residues. CDR3 sequence (DNA): TGTGCCAGCAGCTCGCCGGGACAGGGTCTCGATGGCTACACCTTC. Protein: CASSSPGQGLDGYTF. Full variable domain (remainder filled in from reference TRBV7-9 and TRBJ1-2): DTGVSQNPRHKITKRGQNVTFRCDPISEHNRLYWYRQTLGQGPEFLTYFQNEAQLEKSRLLSDRFSAERPKGSFSTLEIQRTEQGDSAMYLCASSSPGQGLDGYTFGSGTRLTVV.

V usage is TRBV21-1 and J usage is TRBJ2-5. TRBV21-1 is a pseudogene segment. The CDR3 sequence is 16 residues long. The CDR3, as DNA: TGTGCCAGCAGCAAAGTACGCAAAGGCAGAGAAGAGACCCAGTACTTC. Translating it yields CASSKVRKGREETQYF.